Described below is a single T cell receptor (beta chain) sequence and its context. These data are taken from a study of OX40 agonist ivuxolimab in advanced cancers. Study at large: Head and neck, renal cell, melanoma or hepatocellular carcinoma were the cancers that dose-escalation patients had.

Libraries were prepared by immunoSEQ multiplex PCR; TCRdb keeps only in-frame clonotypes and omits some of them. Among approximately 82,000 clones listed, roughly 92% were seen once. The V gene's germline CDR1 is WSHSY and CDR2 SAAADI. This CDR3 contains 15 residues. V shed 5 bases and J 4 bases; nucleotides not matched to a gene: 10. Sampling of blood occurred at baseline, cycle 4 day 1, and cycle 7 day 1. The specimen comprised CD4+ or CD8+ T cells sorted from blood, sampled in a trial of the OX40 agonist ivuxolimab. The chain employs TRBV10-2 and TRBJ1-1; TRBD1 aligns across 7 bases. The sequence was obtained from an adult with an advanced solid tumor such as melanoma, head and neck, liver or kidney cancer. The CDR3 coding sequence is TGCGCCAGCAGTAACCTCAGGGGGGGCGGCACTGAAGCTTTCTTT. Its translation: CASSNLRGGGTEAFF.